This is a list of T cell receptor beta chains from one sample in a study of blood T cells in healthy people across ages. TCRdb reanalysed the 5' RACE reads using MiXCR and keeps one entry per CDR3 protein. The repertoire holds hundreds of thousands of distinct CDR3 sequences, with approximately 49% as singletons. Sample: blood. These receptor sequences come from a young man in good health. Each CDR3 is given with its conserved first and last residue. The D gene is left open where the match is weak. Clone sizes are given selectively: once, few, many, or a class where the clone is expanded.

.	.	TRBV6-1	TRBJ2-1	CASKEGDGHNEQFF	TGTGCCAGCAAAGAAGGGGACGGTCACAATGAGCAGTTCTTC
.	.	TRBV3-1	TRBJ2-7	CASSQDLGGTYEQYF	TGTGCCAGCAGCCAAGACCTCGGCGGTACTTACGAGCAGTACTTC
.	.	TRBV28	TRBJ2-5	CASRSMGETQYF	TGTGCCAGCAGATCTATGGGGGAGACCCAGTACTTC
.	.	TRBV5-1	TRBJ1-2	CASSFGNNYGYTF	TGCGCCAGCAGCTTCGGGAATAACTATGGCTACACCTTC
.	TRBD1	TRBV25-1	TRBJ1-2	CASSENTGDGYTF	TGTGCCAGCAGTGAAAACACAGGGGATGGCTACACCTTC
.	.	TRBV28	TRBJ2-2	CAIRTSNTGELFF	TGTGCCATCCGCACCTCGAACACCGGGGAGCTGTTTTTT
few	TRBD1	TRBV3-1	TRBJ1-2	CASSHGTGAGRYTF	TGTGCCAGCAGCCACGGGACAGGGGCAGGCCGCTACACCTTC
few	TRBD1	TRBV7-9	TRBJ2-5	CASSLGTESETQYF	TGTGCCAGCAGCTTGGGGACAGAATCGGAGACCCAGTACTTC
.	.	TRBV10-3	TRBJ2-3	CAILSGGAPDTQYF	TGTGCCATCCTTAGTGGGGGGGCCCCAGATACGCAGTATTTT
.	TRBD1	TRBV20-1	TRBJ2-3	CSASPGTGRDTDTQYF	TGCAGTGCTAGTCCAGGGACAGGGAGGGATACAGATACGCAGTATTTT
few	.	TRBV25-1	TRBJ2-7	CASRESSSYEQYF	TGTGCCAGCAGGGAATCATCGTCCTACGAGCAGTACTTC
.	.	TRBV12-1	TRBJ1-4	CASSFGRPTTNEKLFF	TGTGCCAGCAGCTTTGGCAGACCCACAACTAATGAAAAACTGTTTTTT
.	.	TRBV7-9	TRBJ1-4	CASSQLEAGTTNEKLFF	TGTGCCAGCAGCCAGCTAGAAGCGGGTACAACTAATGAAAAACTGTTTTTT
.	.	TRBV7-3	TRBJ2-2	CASSLISNTGELFF	TGTGCCAGCAGCTTAATCTCGAACACCGGGGAGCTGTTTTTT
.	.	TRBV11-2	TRBJ2-1	CASSPPSDEQFF	TGTGCCAGCAGCCCCCCTAGCGATGAGCAGTTCTTC
.	TRBD2	TRBV7-2	TRBJ2-3	CASSFKRGGHTDTQYF	TGTGCCAGCAGCTTTAAACGGGGGGGCCACACAGATACGCAGTATTTT
once	.	TRBV7-2	TRBJ2-5	CASSDRDFRETQYF	TGTGCCAGCAGCGACCGGGACTTTCGAGAGACCCAGTACTTC
.	.	TRBV12-3/TRBV12-4	TRBJ2-2	CASSFVGLSNTGELFF	TGTGCCAGCAGTTTTGTGGGGCTTTCGAACACCGGGGAGCTGTTTTTT
few	.	TRBV27	TRBJ2-7	CASKSEVGAYEQYF	TGTGCCAGCAAGTCCGAGGTGGGGGCCTACGAGCAGTACTTC